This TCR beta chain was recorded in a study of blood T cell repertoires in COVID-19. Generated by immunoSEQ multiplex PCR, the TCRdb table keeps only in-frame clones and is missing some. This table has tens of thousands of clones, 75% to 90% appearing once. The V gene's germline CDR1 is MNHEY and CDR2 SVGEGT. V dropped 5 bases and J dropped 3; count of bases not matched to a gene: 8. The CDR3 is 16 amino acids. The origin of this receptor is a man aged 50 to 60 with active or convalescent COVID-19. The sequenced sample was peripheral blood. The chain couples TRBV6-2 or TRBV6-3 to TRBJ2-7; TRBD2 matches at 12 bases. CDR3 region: CASSQPSLAGGYEQYF. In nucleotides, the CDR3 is TGTGCCAGCAGTCAGCCCTCACTAGCGGGGGGCTACGAGCAGTACTTC.